The 4 T cell receptor beta chains below come from one sample, sequenced in a study of blood T cell repertoires in COVID-19. Clones were read by immunoSEQ multiplex PCR, and TCRdb kept only the in-frame ones, dropping some. Here the sample spans 150,000 to 250,000 clones, roughly nine tenths being singletons. Sequencing input: PBMCs or T cells enriched from blood (not recorded which). Receptor source: a woman in her 30s who had recovered from COVID-19.

The gene calls are TRBV19 and TRBJ2-7; 8 bases map to TRBD2. The J call is doubtful: the DNA matches TRBJ2-1 better. The CDR3 runs 15 residues. Germline values: CDR1 LNHDA, CDR2 SQIVND (reference sequence). The CDR3 nucleotides read TGTGCCAGTAGGTTTAGCGGGACGTTATACAATGAGCAGTTCTTC. It yields the protein CASRFSGTLYNEQFF.

The chain combines TRBV5-6 with TRBJ2-1; TRBD2 matches 10 bases. CDR3 size: 15 residues. In germline, CDR1 is SGHDT, CDR2 YYEEEE. J was trimmed by 3 bases and V by 4 bases; bases with no gene match: 4. CDR3 sequence: CASSLGLAYYNEQFF. In DNA form, the CDR3 reads TGTGCCAGCAGCCTGGGACTAGCGTACTACAATGAGCAGTTCTTC.

The chain uses TRBV6-5 and TRBJ2-7; TRBD2 matches 10 bases. The V and J ends lost 5 bases and 3 bases, in that order; junction bases with no gene match: 7. This CDR3 has 15 amino acids. The germline V gene encodes CDR1 MNHEY and CDR2 SVGAGI. CDR3 sequence: CASSHDGTSDYEQYF. The CDR3 DNA reads as TGTGCCAGCAGTCACGACGGGACTAGCGACTACGAGCAGTACTTC.

This clone was recorded a few times. The chain uses TRBV29-1 and TRBJ1-4; D unclear. Trimming left V 5 bases short and J 0 bases short, with 10 bases between. The CDR3 is made up of 14 amino acids. The V gene's germline CDR1 is SQVTM and CDR2 ANQGSEA. This CDR3 reads CSVKTAATNEKLFF. In nucleotides, the CDR3 is TGCAGCGTTAAAACAGCGGCAACTAATGAAAAACTGTTTTTT.